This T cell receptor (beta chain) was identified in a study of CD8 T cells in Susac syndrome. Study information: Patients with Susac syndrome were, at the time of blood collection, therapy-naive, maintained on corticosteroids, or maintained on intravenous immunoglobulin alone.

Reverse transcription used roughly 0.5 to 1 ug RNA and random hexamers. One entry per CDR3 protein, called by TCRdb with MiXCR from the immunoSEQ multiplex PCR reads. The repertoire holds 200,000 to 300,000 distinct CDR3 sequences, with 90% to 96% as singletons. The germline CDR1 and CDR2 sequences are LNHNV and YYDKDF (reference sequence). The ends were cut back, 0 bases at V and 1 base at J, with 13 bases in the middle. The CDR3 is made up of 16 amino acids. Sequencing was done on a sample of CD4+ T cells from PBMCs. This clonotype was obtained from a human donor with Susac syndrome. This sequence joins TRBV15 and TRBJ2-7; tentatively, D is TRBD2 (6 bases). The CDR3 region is CATSRELAHGSYEQYF. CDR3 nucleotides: TGTGCCACCAGCAGAGAACTAGCTCATGGGTCCTACGAGCAGTACTTC.